This T cell receptor beta chain was obtained from a study of shared clonotypes between healthy human individuals. Study outcomes and limitations: An effect of sequencing depth on clonotype sharing among donors was expected.

The CDR3 is 13 residues long. The V end lost 1 base, the J end lost 3 bases, and 4 bases lay between the germline ends. The V gene's germline CDR1 is MGHDK and CDR2 SYGVNS. Donors, without exception, were Caucasian adults residing in Nashville, Tennessee. The data were produced by immunoSEQ multiplex PCR, yet TCRdb's version contains in-frame clones alone and is incomplete. The sample includes around 440,000 clones, 60% to 80% seen only once; the top ten take about 12%. Regarding this clone: The antigen is unknown.

This clonotype was sampled from a middle-aged woman in good health. Some clones in this sample may be carry-over from other donors' samples. The sample consisted of PBMCs. The chain joins TRBV25-1 to TRBJ2-1; D is uncertain. CDR3 loop: CASSEWGYNEQFF. The CDR3 coding sequence is TGTGCCAGCAGTGAATGGGGCTACAATGAGCAGTTCTTC. The variable domain in full, completed from reference TRBV25-1 and TRBJ2-1, reads EADIYQTPRYLVIGTGKKITLECSQTMGHDKMYWYQQDPGMELHLIHYSYGVNSTEKGDLSSESTVSRIRTEHFPLTLESARPSHTSQYLCASSEWGYNEQFFGPGTRLTVL.